This TCR beta chain originates from a study of CD8+CD57+ T cells in acquired aplastic anemia. Study in general: Yields of DNA that came from sorted CD4+ and CD8+ cells averaged about 2.9 ug.

All patients picked for sequencing had shown, by flow cytometry, an expansion of CD8+CD57+ cells. There are many counts of this clonotype. Genomic DNA, serving as template, underwent TCR beta VDJ and CDR3 profiling. TCRdb processed the reads anew with MiXCR; each CDR3 protein has one entry. The data show approximately 130,000 distinct CDR3 sequences, over 30% seen once. The germline CDR1 and CDR2 sequences are SQVTM and ANQGSEA. The germline V and J ends were trimmed by 4 bases and 4 bases, with 8 bases remaining between them. This CDR3 contains 12 residues. The genes are TRBV29-1 and TRBJ2-1; D remains unclear. The receptor comes from a human donor with aplastic anemia. The sequenced material came from sorted CD4+, CD8+, or CD8+CD57+ T cells (not recorded which) from PBMCs. CDR3 nucleotide sequence: TGCAGCGTTGGGGCTCGATACAATGAGCAGTTCTTC. It translates to CSVGARYNEQFF.